This T cell receptor beta chain comes out of a study of T cells in Graves' hyperthyroidism and ophthalmopathy. General study points: Blood also showed most of the thyroid clonotypes that were expanded above 0.001. Median prediction lead before ophthalmopathy onset was 5.5 to 7 months with the model.

Concerning this clonotype: Its antigen remains unknown.

Amplification targeted TCR beta CDR3 regions from RNA transcripts. Primed by the HTBI set, a first-round RT-PCR was run on the TCR CDR3. TCRdb ran MiXCR on the multiplex PCR reads and lists one entry per CDR3 protein. The data hold a few hundred thousand distinct CDR3 sequences, with around 14% observed a single time. Clinicians diagnosed patients from clinical symptoms, serum thyroxine and TRAb, thyroid ultrasound and orbital computed tomography. The CDR3 is 12 amino acids. Trimming removed 4 bases from V and 5 bases from J; junction bases left unmatched: 3. From germline, CDR1 is SQVTM and CDR2 ANQGSEA.

The J gene is TRBJ2-5, the V gene TRBV29-1; TRBD1 matches at 8 bases. The sequence was collected from a woman aged 25 to 39 with Graves' hyperthyroidism that later progressed to Graves' ophthalmopathy. The source material was blood. The CDR3 DNA reads TGCAGCGTTGTCCGGACAGGGGAGACCCAGTACTTC. This encodes CSVVRTGETQYF.